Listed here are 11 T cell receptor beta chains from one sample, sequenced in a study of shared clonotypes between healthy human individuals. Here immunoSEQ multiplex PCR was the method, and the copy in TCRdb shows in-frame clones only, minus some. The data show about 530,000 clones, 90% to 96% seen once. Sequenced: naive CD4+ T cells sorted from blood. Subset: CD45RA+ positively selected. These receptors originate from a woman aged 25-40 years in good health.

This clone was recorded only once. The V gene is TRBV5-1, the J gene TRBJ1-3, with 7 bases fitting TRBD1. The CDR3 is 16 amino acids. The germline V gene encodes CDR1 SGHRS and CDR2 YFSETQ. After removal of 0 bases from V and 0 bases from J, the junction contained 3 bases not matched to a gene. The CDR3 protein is CASSLGDRSSGNTIYF. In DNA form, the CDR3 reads TGCGCCAGCAGCTTGGGGGACAGAAGCTCTGGAAACACCATATATTTT. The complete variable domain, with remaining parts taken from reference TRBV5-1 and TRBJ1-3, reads KAGVTQTPRYLIKTRGQQVTLSCSPISGHRSVSWYQQTPGQGLQFLFEYFSETQRNKGNFPGRFSGRQFSNSRSEMNVSTLELGDSALYLCASSLGDRSSGNTIYFGEGSWLTVV.

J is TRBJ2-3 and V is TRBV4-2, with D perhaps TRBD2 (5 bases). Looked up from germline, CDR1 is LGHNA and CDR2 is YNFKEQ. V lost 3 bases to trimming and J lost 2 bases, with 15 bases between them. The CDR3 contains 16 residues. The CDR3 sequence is CASSHDLARDTDTQYF. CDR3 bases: TGTGCCAGCAGCCATGACCTAGCTAGGGACACAGATACGCAGTATTTT.

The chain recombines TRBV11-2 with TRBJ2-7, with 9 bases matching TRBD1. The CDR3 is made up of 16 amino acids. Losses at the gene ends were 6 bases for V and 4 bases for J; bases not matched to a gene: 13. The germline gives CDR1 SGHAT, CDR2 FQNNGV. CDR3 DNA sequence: TGTGCCAGCAGTCCTCTCCGGGACAGGGTATATTACGAGCAGTACTTC. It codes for CASSPLRDRVYYEQYF.

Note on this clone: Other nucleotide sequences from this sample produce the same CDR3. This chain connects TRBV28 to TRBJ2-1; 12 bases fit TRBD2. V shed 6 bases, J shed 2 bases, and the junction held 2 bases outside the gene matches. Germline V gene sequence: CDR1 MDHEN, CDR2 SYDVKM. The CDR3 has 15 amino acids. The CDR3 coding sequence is TGTGCCAGCAGACCTAGCGGGAGGGCCTACAATGAGCAGTTCTTC. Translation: CASRPSGRAYNEQFF. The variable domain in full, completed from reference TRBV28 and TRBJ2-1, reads DVKVTQSSRYLVKRTGEKVFLECVQDMDHENMFWYRQDPGLGLRLIYFSYDVKMKEKGDIPEGYSVSREKKERFSLILESASTNQTSMYLCASRPSGRAYNEQFFGPGTRLTVL.

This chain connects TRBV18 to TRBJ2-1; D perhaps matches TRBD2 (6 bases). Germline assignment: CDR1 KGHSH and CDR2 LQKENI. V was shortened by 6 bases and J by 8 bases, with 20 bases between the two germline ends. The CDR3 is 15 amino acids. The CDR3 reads CASSVRDSRGDEQFF. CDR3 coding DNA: TGTGCCAGCTCGGTGCGGGACTCGCGGGGAGATGAGCAGTTCTTC.

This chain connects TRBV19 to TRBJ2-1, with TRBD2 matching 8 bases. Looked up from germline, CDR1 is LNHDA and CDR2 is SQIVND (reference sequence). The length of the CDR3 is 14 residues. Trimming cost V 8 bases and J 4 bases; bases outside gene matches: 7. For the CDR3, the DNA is TGTGCCAGTCAAGCGGGAGATGGATACAATGAGCAGTTCTTC. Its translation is CASQAGDGYNEQFF.

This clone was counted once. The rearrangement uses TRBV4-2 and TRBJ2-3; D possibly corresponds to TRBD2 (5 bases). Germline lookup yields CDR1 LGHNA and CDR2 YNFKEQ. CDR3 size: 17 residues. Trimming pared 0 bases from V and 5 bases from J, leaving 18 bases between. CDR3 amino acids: CASSQDLGGGNGDTQYF. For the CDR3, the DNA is TGTGCCAGCAGCCAAGATTTAGGCGGAGGCAATGGAGATACGCAGTATTTT.

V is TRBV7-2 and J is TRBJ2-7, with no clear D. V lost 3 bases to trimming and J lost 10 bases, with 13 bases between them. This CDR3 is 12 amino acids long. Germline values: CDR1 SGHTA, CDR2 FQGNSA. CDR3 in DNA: TGTGCCAGCAGCTTGGATCGATTCGGACAGTACTTC. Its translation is CASSLDRFGQYF. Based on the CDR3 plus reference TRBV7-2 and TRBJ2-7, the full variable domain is GAGVSQSPSNKVTEKGKDVELRCDPISGHTALYWYRQSLGQGLEFLIYFQGNSAPDKSGLPSDRFSAERTGGSVSTLTIQRTQQEDSAVYLCASSLDRFGQYFGPGTRLTVT.

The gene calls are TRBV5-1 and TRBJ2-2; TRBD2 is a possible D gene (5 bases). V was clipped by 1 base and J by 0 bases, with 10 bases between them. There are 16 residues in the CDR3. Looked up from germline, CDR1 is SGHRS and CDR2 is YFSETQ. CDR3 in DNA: TGCGCCAGCAGCTTGTGGGCCGGGGCGAACACCGGGGAGCTGTTTTTT. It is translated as CASSLWAGANTGELFF. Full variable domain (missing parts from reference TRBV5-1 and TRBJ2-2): KAGVTQTPRYLIKTRGQQVTLSCSPISGHRSVSWYQQTPGQGLQFLFEYFSETQRNKGNFPGRFSGRQFSNSRSEMNVSTLELGDSALYLCASSLWAGANTGELFFGEGSRLTVL.

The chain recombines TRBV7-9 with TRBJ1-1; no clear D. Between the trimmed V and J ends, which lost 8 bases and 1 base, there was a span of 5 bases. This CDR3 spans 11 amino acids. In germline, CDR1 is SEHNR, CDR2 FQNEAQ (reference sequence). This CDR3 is CASAENTEAFF. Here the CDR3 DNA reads TGTGCCAGCGCTGAGAACACTGAAGCTTTCTTT. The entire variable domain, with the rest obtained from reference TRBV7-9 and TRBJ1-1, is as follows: DTGVSQNPRHKITKRGQNVTFRCDPISEHNRLYWYRQTLGQGPEFLTYFQNEAQLEKSRLLSDRFSAERPKGSFSTLEIQRTEQGDSAMYLCASAENTEAFFGQGTRLTVV.

Here the CDR3 reads CASSVQGARSGANVLTF. Here the CDR3 DNA reads TGTGCCAGCAGTGTCCAGGGGGCGCGTTCTGGGGCCAACGTCCTGACTTTC. The genes are TRBV27 and TRBJ2-6, with 8 bases lining up with TRBD1. Germline lookup yields CDR1 MNHEY and CDR2 SMNVEV (reference sequence). V lost 5 bases to trimming and J lost 1 base; unmatched junction nucleotides: 7. This CDR3 has 17 residues.